The rows below give T cell receptor beta chains drawn from one sample of a study of T cell clusters in autoimmune cytopenias. TCRdb reworked the multiplex PCR reads into one entry per CDR3 protein, no DNA. Its table records 2,000 to 2,500 distinct CDR3 sequences. The sequencing input was peripheral blood. All receptors derive from a human donor with an autoimmune cytopenia or autoimmune hepatitis (not recorded which). Both conserved end residues are part of each CDR3. The order of the fields is V gene, clone size, J gene, CDR3 protein. Size is omitted from some rows. Given values are once, few, many or a class for expanded clones.

v_gene: TRBV18; abundance: -; j_gene: TRBJ2-1; CDR3aa: CASSLKPGVTDNEQFF
v_gene: TRBV15; abundance: medium-sized; j_gene: TRBJ2-1; CDR3aa: CATDTSGGANEQFF
v_gene: TRBV5-5; abundance: medium-sized; j_gene: TRBJ1-2; CDR3aa: CASSLGRIYGYTF
v_gene: TRBV12-3/TRBV12-4; abundance: -; j_gene: TRBJ2-1; CDR3aa: CASSTLKRPLGYNEQFF
v_gene: TRBV6-5; abundance: -; j_gene: TRBJ2-7; CDR3aa: CASSGPPGSGLSYEQYF
v_gene: TRBV19; abundance: medium-sized; j_gene: TRBJ2-3; CDR3aa: CASSIRGLGGGTDTQYF
v_gene: TRBV19; abundance: -; j_gene: TRBJ1-4; CDR3aa: CASSIPGINEKLFF
v_gene: TRBV19; abundance: medium-sized; j_gene: TRBJ2-1; CDR3aa: CASSNAGSTNEQFF
v_gene: TRBV27; abundance: -; j_gene: TRBJ1-1; CDR3aa: CASKFWNQNTEAFF
v_gene: TRBV7-9; abundance: -; j_gene: TRBJ2-7; CDR3aa: CASSTEDSTGDIYEQYF
v_gene: TRBV29-1; abundance: medium-sized; j_gene: TRBJ2-1; CDR3aa: CSAGTSGSYEQFF
v_gene: TRBV5-1; abundance: medium-sized; j_gene: TRBJ1-1; CDR3aa: CASSSPRGAHTEAFF
v_gene: TRBV10-3; abundance: -; j_gene: TRBJ2-7; CDR3aa: CAISEYYEQYF
v_gene: TRBV5-1; abundance: -; j_gene: TRBJ2-3; CDR3aa: CASSLETSTDTQYF
v_gene: TRBV7-9; abundance: -; j_gene: TRBJ1-1; CDR3aa: CASSSLLGFVNTEAFF
v_gene: TRBV29-1; abundance: medium-sized; j_gene: TRBJ1-1; CDR3aa: CSVEDPADPATEAFF
v_gene: TRBV6-5; abundance: -; j_gene: TRBJ2-3; CDR3aa: CASGPSIAGTVTQYF
v_gene: TRBV7-9; abundance: medium-sized; j_gene: TRBJ1-2; CDR3aa: CASSRTDQTGYGYTF
v_gene: TRBV29-1; abundance: medium-sized; j_gene: TRBJ1-1; CDR3aa: CSVEGRTEAFF
v_gene: TRBV6-5; abundance: -; j_gene: TRBJ2-2; CDR3aa: CASSRQGVAGELFF
v_gene: TRBV7-9; abundance: -; j_gene: TRBJ2-3; CDR3aa: CASSLNRGIADTQYF
v_gene: TRBV18; abundance: -; j_gene: TRBJ2-5; CDR3aa: CASSKAAGGVETQYF
v_gene: TRBV7-6; abundance: -; j_gene: TRBJ1-2; CDR3aa: CASSLVTDSSGYTF
v_gene: TRBV5-6; abundance: medium-sized; j_gene: TRBJ1-6; CDR3aa: CASSLSRGANSPLHF
v_gene: TRBV19; abundance: medium-sized; j_gene: TRBJ2-7; CDR3aa: CASSNPGQGMYEQYF
v_gene: TRBV6-1; abundance: medium-sized; j_gene: TRBJ2-7; CDR3aa: CAISNPQGGAYEQYF
v_gene: TRBV2; abundance: -; j_gene: TRBJ2-2; CDR3aa: CASSDWDRNTGELFF
v_gene: TRBV12-3/TRBV12-4; abundance: -; j_gene: TRBJ2-7; CDR3aa: CASSLDRVPEQYF
v_gene: TRBV7-6; abundance: -; j_gene: TRBJ1-2; CDR3aa: CASSLDSLGYGYTF
v_gene: TRBV28; abundance: medium-sized; j_gene: TRBJ1-1; CDR3aa: CASSYTRDRVRRTEAFF
v_gene: TRBV14; abundance: -; j_gene: TRBJ2-1; CDR3aa: CASSQGLAGGWNEQFF
v_gene: TRBV12-3/TRBV12-4; abundance: -; j_gene: TRBJ2-7; CDR3aa: CASRTDSYEQYF
v_gene: TRBV5-8; abundance: -; j_gene: TRBJ2-1; CDR3aa: CASSVGQGNYNEQFF
v_gene: TRBV10-3; abundance: -; j_gene: TRBJ2-1; CDR3aa: CAITENEGLAGARQFF
v_gene: TRBV11-2; abundance: -; j_gene: TRBJ1-3; CDR3aa: CASSPTTRNTIYF
v_gene: TRBV11-2; abundance: -; j_gene: TRBJ1-4; CDR3aa: CASSNQATNEKLFF
v_gene: TRBV5-6; abundance: -; j_gene: TRBJ1-5; CDR3aa: CASSPGATGRQPQHF
v_gene: TRBV4-2; abundance: -; j_gene: TRBJ2-2; CDR3aa: CASSWQNTGELFF
v_gene: TRBV4-2; abundance: -; j_gene: TRBJ2-7; CDR3aa: CASSQLGLNSYEQYF
v_gene: TRBV12-3/TRBV12-4; abundance: medium-sized; j_gene: TRBJ2-7; CDR3aa: CASSSGRPHEQYF
v_gene: TRBV30; abundance: -; j_gene: TRBJ1-4; CDR3aa: CAWGVGEKLFF
v_gene: TRBV6-5; abundance: -; j_gene: TRBJ2-7; CDR3aa: CAISESTQGATSYEQYF
v_gene: TRBV27; abundance: medium-sized; j_gene: TRBJ2-3; CDR3aa: CASNMGGPLDTQYF
v_gene: TRBV6-1; abundance: medium-sized; j_gene: TRBJ2-7; CDR3aa: CASRKTETYEQYF
v_gene: TRBV27; abundance: -; j_gene: TRBJ2-7; CDR3aa: CASSPYSRRGYEQYF
v_gene: TRBV12-3/TRBV12-4; abundance: -; j_gene: TRBJ2-7; CDR3aa: CASSQGQGIYEQYF